This TCR beta chain was obtained from a study of radiotherapy plus CTLA-4 blockade in lung cancer. Overall study results and limits: Tumor-origin TCR clones grew in blood after radiotherapy plus ipilimumab. Strongest reported response predictors: early blood clone changes and post-radiation interferon-beta.

V dropped 0 bases and J dropped 7; count of bases not matched to a gene: 4. This CDR3 has 15 residues. Per the germline V gene, CDR1 is SGHRS and CDR2 is YFSETQ. Some clones are missing from TCRdb's copy, which holds only in-frame ones; the method was immunoSEQ multiplex PCR. The table includes around 80,000 clones, about 79% detected once. About this clone: The antigen remains unidentified.

This chain joins TRBV5-1 and TRBJ1-6; 7 nucleotides line up with TRBD1. The sequencing here drew on peripheral blood, taken from a patient treated with radiotherapy plus ipilimumab. The TCR comes from a human donor with non-small cell lung cancer whose response to radiotherapy plus ipilimumab could not be evaluated. Some clones in this sample may be carry-over from other donors' samples. For the CDR3, the DNA is TGCGCCAGCAGCTTGGCCACAGGGGTGAATTCACCCCTCCACTTT. Its translation is CASSLATGVNSPLHF.